This section outlines one TCR beta chain sequence together with its context. Germline CDR1 is MNHNY and CDR2 is SVGAGI (reference sequence). The CDR3 has 15 amino acids. With V trimmed by 2 bases and J by 4 bases, 5 bases remained unmatched. This sample is drawn from a study of cytomegalovirus exposure and HLA in healthy donors. Use of 60 Vbeta and 13 Jbeta primers characterized the PCR. Using immunoSEQ multiplex PCR, the repertoire was profiled, and TCRdb retains in-frame clones only, with some absent. The data show tens of thousands of clones, approximately 78% seen once. Despite likely unrecorded immune exposures, the donors were nominally healthy at the time of sampling.

The sample consisted of PBMCs. The rearrangement uses TRBV6-6 and TRBJ2-7; 10 nucleotides line up with TRBD1. The origin of this receptor is a man aged 35-49 years in good health and CMV-seronegative. In DNA, the CDR3 is TGTGCCAGCAGTTACACTCCGGGACAGGGGTACGAGCAGTACTTC. Translation: CASSYTPGQGYEQYF.